This T cell receptor (beta chain) was identified during a study of memory CD4+ T cells and cytomegalovirus serostatus. In the study overall: Healthy Belgian adult donors included fewer than 10 CMV-positive and fewer than 25 CMV-negative people. Study outcomes and limitations: 67 of 164 known CMV-associated TCRbeta sequences appeared in CD4+ memory.

Under the authors' procedure: Out-of-frame sequences were removed, leaving 2,000,000 or so distinct TCRbeta sequences. The protocol was immunoSEQ multiplex PCR, while the TCRdb copy is restricted to in-frame clones and leaves out a portion. The V and J calls and clone size are taken from that table; D and trimming were inferred from the DNA. Here the sample spans approximately 50,000 clones, roughly three quarters being singletons. The sort gate was single viable CD3+CD4+CD8-CD45RO+ cells for memory CD4+ T cells. CMV serostatus came from serum IgG against pp150, pp28, p38, p52. A remark on this clone: Its antigen is still unknown.

CDR1 is SEHNR, CDR2 FQNEAQ, per germline (reference sequence). The CDR3 totals 13 residues. V was clipped by 5 bases and J by 8 bases, with 12 bases between them. Sequenced material: memory CD4+ T cells from blood. V is TRBV7-9 and J is TRBJ1-4; D not resolved. This clonotype was sampled from an adult in good health and CMV-seronegative. The CDR3 DNA sequence: TGTGCCAGCAGCCCTATAGGAGGAGAAAAACTGTTTTTT. It is translated as CASSPIGGEKLFF.